The 26 T cell receptor beta chains below were found in one sample sequenced in a study of blood T cell repertoires in COVID-19. The data were produced by immunoSEQ multiplex PCR, yet TCRdb's version contains in-frame clones alone and is incomplete. Here the sample spans 90,000 or so clones, roughly 82% being singletons. Sequencing used peripheral blood. All receptors come from a human donor in a cohort sampled during active COVID-19.

The J gene is TRBJ2-2, the V gene TRBV19; 8 nucleotides line up with TRBD2. The germline V gene encodes CDR1 LNHDA and CDR2 SQIVND (reference sequence). V dropped 5 bases and J dropped 4; count of bases not matched to a gene: 12. The CDR3 runs 17 residues. The CDR3, as DNA: TGTGCCAGTAGTCCCCGGGACGGGAGGGGGGTCACCGGGGAGCTGTTTTTT. Translation gives CASSPRDGRGVTGELFF.

The chain carries TRBV7-2 and TRBJ2-2, with 9 bases lining up with TRBD1. J was trimmed by 5 bases and V by 5 bases; bases with no gene match: 6. Germline V gives CDR1 SGHTA, CDR2 FQGNSA. The CDR3 extends over 15 amino acids. The CDR3 nucleotides are TGTGCCAGCAGCCTACAGGGGGCGCAAACCGGGGAGCTGTTTTTT. It codes for CASSLQGAQTGELFF.

The count of this clone is one. The J gene is TRBJ1-4, the V gene TRBV5-6; maybe TRBD1 (6 bases). This CDR3 has 16 residues. V gave up 1 base and J gave up 5 bases, with 15 bases separating them. CDR1 is SGHDT, CDR2 YYEEEE, per germline. The CDR3 DNA follows: TGTGCCAGCAGCTTGCAAGTTCGGGGGGCCAATGAAAAACTGTTTTTT. This sequence encodes CASSLQVRGANEKLFF.

The chain joins TRBV6-5 to TRBJ1-5, with TRBD1 as a possible D gene (5 bases). V was cut by 7 bases and J by 14 bases, with 24 bases left in between. Looked up from germline, CDR1 is MNHEY and CDR2 is SVGAGI. The CDR3 spans 14 residues. CDR3 nucleotide sequence: TGTGCCAGCAAAATTGAAATGGGTGGGACTAGGGAGCATTTT. This gives the protein CASKIEMGGTREHF.

The chain employs TRBV12-3 or TRBV12-4 and TRBJ2-1; D may be TRBD1 (5 bases). The CDR3 contains 11 residues. Trimming removed 6 bases at V and 7 bases at J, with 7 bases between. CDR3 DNA: TGTGCCAGCAGCTCAGGGAATGAGCAGTTCTTC. Translated, it gives CASSSGNEQFF.

The chain has TRBV6-5 and TRBJ2-5; D possibly corresponds to TRBD1 (5 bases). Germline V lookup: CDR1 MNHEY, CDR2 SVGAGI. CDR3 size: 14 residues. Trimming pared 5 bases from V and 3 bases from J, leaving 13 bases between. Here the CDR3 DNA reads TGTGCCAGCAGTAGGGGATGGGGCAAAGAGACCCAGTACTTC. Translation: CASSRGWGKETQYF.

The chain carries TRBV14 and TRBJ2-1; D remains unclear. The CDR3 length is 16 residues. Trimming shortened V by 4 bases and J by 4 bases, and 17 bases separated the two germline ends. In germline, CDR1 is SGHDN, CDR2 FVKESK. As DNA, the CDR3 is TGTGCCAGCAGCCCTCACCCTATAAATTTGTACAATGAGCAGTTCTTC. Its protein product is CASSPHPINLYNEQFF.

CDR3 nucleotides: TGTGCCAGCAGCCAATCGGCCAGCGGGGGTTACGAGCAGTACTTC. Its translation is CASSQSASGGYEQYF. This chain connects TRBV7-6 to TRBJ2-7, with TRBD2 matching 8 bases. This CDR3 has 15 amino acids. V gave up 5 bases and J gave up 4 bases; unmatched junction bases: 10. Looked up from germline, CDR1 is SGHVS and CDR2 is FNYEAQ.

This clone was counted a single time. The chain recombines TRBV7-9 with TRBJ1-1, with 12 bases lining up with TRBD1. CDR3 length: 18 residues. Germline V lookup: CDR1 SEHNR, CDR2 FQNEAQ (reference sequence). Unmatched junction bases numbered 15, after V lost 6 bases and J lost 4 bases. CDR3 sequence (DNA): TGTGCCAGCAGTTCTCTCCCGGGACAGGGGGCAAGTAGCACTGAAGCTTTCTTT. Protein sequence: CASSSLPGQGASSTEAFF.

This sequence joins TRBV14 and TRBJ1-3; D remains unclear. The germline V gene has CDR1 SGHDN and CDR2 FVKESK. CDR3 size: 12 residues. Trimming removed 1 base from V and 4 bases from J, with 2 bases in between. In nucleotides, the CDR3 is TGTGCCAGCAGCCAAGTAGGAAACACCATATATTTT. This sequence encodes CASSQVGNTIYF.

This clone appeared a single time. The gene calls are TRBV15 and TRBJ1-6, with a weak D call TRBD1 (5 bases). Between the trimmed V and J ends, which lost 0 bases and 6 bases, there was a span of 9 bases. Germline V CDR1 and CDR2: LNHNV, YYDKDF (reference sequence). The CDR3 has 15 residues. CDR3 DNA: TGTGCCACCAGCAGAGATACAGGAAGTAATTCACCCCTCCACTTT. The encoded protein is CATSRDTGSNSPLHF.

This chain joins TRBV9 and TRBJ1-1, with TRBD1 matching over 9 bases. V lost 4 bases, J lost 7 bases, and 5 bases stayed unmatched. CDR3 length equals 13 residues. Germline CDR1 SGDLS, CDR2 YYNGEE. This CDR3 is CASSKGQGGEAFF. In DNA form, the CDR3 reads TGTGCCAGCAGCAAGGGACAGGGAGGTGAAGCTTTCTTT.

This chain uses TRBV7-8 with TRBJ2-7, with D possibly being TRBD2 (5 bases). V was shortened by 4 bases and J by 2 bases, with 18 bases between the two germline ends. The CDR3 sequence is 16 residues long. The germline CDR1 and CDR2 sequences are SGHVS and FQNEAQ. CDR3 DNA: TGTGCCAGCAGCTCGACCCCCCTAACGGGAACCTACGAGCAGTACTTC. Its protein product is CASSSTPLTGTYEQYF. Full variable domain (outside the CDR3, taken from reference TRBV7-8 and TRBJ2-7): GAGVSQSPRYKVAKRGQDVALRCDPISGHVSLFWYQQALGQGPEFLTYFQNEAQLDKSGLPSDRFFAERPEGSVSTLKIQRTQQEDSAVYLCASSSTPLTGTYEQYFGPGTRLTVT.

This chain uses TRBV12-3 or TRBV12-4 with TRBJ2-1; no clear D. The V and J ends lost 3 bases and 3 bases respectively, with 6 bases between them. This CDR3 region has 13 residues. This chain's CDR3 is CASSFSDYNEQFF. The CDR3 DNA sequence: TGTGCCAGCAGTTTCAGTGACTACAATGAGCAGTTCTTC.

The V and J genes are TRBV28 and TRBJ1-2; D ambiguous. CDR1 is MDHEN and CDR2 is SYDVKM in the germline V gene. This CDR3 is built from 13 residues. Trimming took off 2 bases at V and 3 bases at J, with 7 bases between the two ends. The CDR3 DNA follows: TGTGCCAGCAGTTTAGGCAGTTACTATGGCTACACCTTC. Protein sequence: CASSLGSYYGYTF.

In this sample, this clone turned up once. V is TRBV10-3 and J is TRBJ2-7, with D unresolved. The CDR3 runs 13 residues. Looked up from germline, CDR1 is ENHRY and CDR2 is SYGVKD. Trimming pared 3 bases from V and 4 bases from J, leaving 10 bases between. CDR3 coding DNA: TGTGCCATCAGTGACCCTAATCAATACGAGCAGTACTTC. Translation gives CAISDPNQYEQYF.

The V and J genes are TRBV11-2 and TRBJ2-3, with TRBD2 matching 12 bases. The CDR3 length is 19 residues. The germline V gene has CDR1 SGHAT and CDR2 FQNNGV. Trimming at V came to 0 bases and at J to 6 bases, leaving 13 bases not matched to a gene. The CDR3 loop reads CASSLEPLGLAGFRDTQYF. As DNA, the CDR3 is TGTGCCAGCAGCTTAGAACCCCTGGGACTAGCGGGTTTTAGGGATACGCAGTATTTT.

The rearrangement joins TRBV7-6 to TRBJ2-3, with 10 bases identical to TRBD1. The CDR3 length is 15 residues. CDR1 SGHVS and CDR2 FNYEAQ come from the germline V gene. Trimming cost V 5 bases and J 9 bases; bases outside gene matches: 11. The CDR3 is CASSLSRDRGGTQYF. The CDR3 region has the DNA TGTGCCAGCAGCCTAAGCCGGGACAGGGGAGGGACGCAGTATTTT.

The chain carries TRBV9 and TRBJ2-7; 7 positions agree with TRBD1. The germline V gene encodes CDR1 SGDLS and CDR2 YYNGEE. J lost 2 bases, V lost 3 bases, and 5 bases had no gene match. The CDR3 totals 14 residues. CDR3 amino acids: CASSATGPPYEQYF. DNA for the CDR3: TGTGCCAGCAGCGCGACAGGGCCCCCCTACGAGCAGTACTTC.

V usage is TRBV6-2 or TRBV6-3 and J usage is TRBJ2-3, with 9 bases identical to TRBD2. Germline CDR1 reads MNHEY; CDR2 reads SVGEGT. Germline trimming cut 7 bases from V and 2 bases from J; bases unmatched to any gene: 16. This CDR3 is built from 18 residues. The CDR3 nucleotides are TGTGCCAGCACCCCAGGGGCTAGCGGGGCCGTAGTCACAGATACGCAGTATTTT. Encoded protein: CASTPGASGAVVTDTQYF.

About this clone: Additional DNA sequences in this sample encode the identical CDR3. The chain links TRBV2 to TRBJ1-1; D possibly corresponds to TRBD1 (5 bases). The CDR3 has 13 amino acids. Trimming took off 6 bases at V and 2 bases at J, with 10 bases between the two ends. Germline CDR1 reads SNHLY; CDR2 reads FYNNEI. CDR3 residues: CASSGQGNTEAFF. The CDR3 DNA reads as TGTGCCAGCAGCGGGCAGGGAAACACTGAAGCTTTCTTT.

The chain links TRBV5-1 to TRBJ2-3; TRBD2 matches at 9 bases. This CDR3 has 15 residues. The ends lost 0 bases at V and 4 bases at J; junction bases unmatched: 3. The germline gives CDR1 SGHRS, CDR2 YFSETQ. Here the CDR3 reads CASSLVGLAPDTQYF. DNA for the CDR3: TGCGCCAGCAGCTTGGTCGGACTAGCGCCAGATACGCAGTATTTT.

The chain recombines TRBV7-6 with TRBJ2-1; 15 bases align to TRBD2. After removal of 3 bases from V and 2 bases from J, the junction contained 8 bases not matched to a gene. Germline CDR1 is SGHVS and CDR2 is FNYEAQ. The CDR3 spans 19 residues. For the CDR3, the DNA is TGTGCCAGCAGCTTGTCCGGGACTAGCGGGGGGATAACCTACAATGAGCAGTTCTTC. Encoded protein: CASSLSGTSGGITYNEQFF.

This clone has a single count. The gene calls are TRBV6-5 and TRBJ2-3, with 8 bases fitting TRBD1. The length of the CDR3 is 12 residues. With V trimmed by 6 bases and J by 4 bases, 0 bases remained unmatched. Germline-derived CDR1 and CDR2 are MNHEY and SVGAGI. The CDR3 protein is CASSRGPDTQYF. The CDR3 DNA is TGTGCCAGCAGCAGGGGGCCAGATACGCAGTATTTT.

The chain couples TRBV6-5 to TRBJ2-7; D might be TRBD2 (6 bases). The CDR3 covers 14 residues. CDR1 and CDR2 (germline): MNHEY, SVGAGI. V was cut by 8 bases and J by 4 bases, with 18 bases left in between. The CDR3 region is CASGMVSGGYEQYF. The CDR3, as DNA: TGTGCCAGCGGGATGGTTAGCGGAGGGTACGAGCAGTACTTC.

The chain employs TRBV9 and TRBJ1-1; 8 nucleotides line up with TRBD1. The CDR3 contains 14 residues. Germline lookup yields CDR1 SGDLS and CDR2 YYNGEE. V gave up 4 bases and J gave up 4 bases; unmatched junction bases: 6. CDR3 protein: CASSTLTGGTEAFF. For the CDR3, the DNA is TGTGCCAGCAGCACCCTTACAGGGGGCACTGAAGCTTTCTTT.